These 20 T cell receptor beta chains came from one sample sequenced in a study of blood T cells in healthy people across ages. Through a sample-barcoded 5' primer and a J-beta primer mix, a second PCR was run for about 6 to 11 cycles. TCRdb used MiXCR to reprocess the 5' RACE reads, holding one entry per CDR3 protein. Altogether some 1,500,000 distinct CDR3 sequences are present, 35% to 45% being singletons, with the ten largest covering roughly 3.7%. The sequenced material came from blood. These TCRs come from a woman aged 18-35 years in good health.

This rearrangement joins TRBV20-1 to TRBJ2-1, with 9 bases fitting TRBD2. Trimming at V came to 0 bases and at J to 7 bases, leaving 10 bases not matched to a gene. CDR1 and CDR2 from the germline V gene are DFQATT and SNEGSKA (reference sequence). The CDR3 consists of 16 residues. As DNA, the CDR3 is TGCAGTGCTAGAGACGCCCGCGGGACTAGCAAGAATGAGCAGTTCTTC. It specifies CSARDARGTSKNEQFF.

The CDR3 DNA reads TGTGCCAGCAGCGTCATCGGACGAGCGGGTGGAGAGACCCAGTACTTC. Translating it yields CASSVIGRAGGETQYF. The chain carries TRBV9 and TRBJ2-4, with a possible D match to TRBD2 (6 bases). The J call may be wrong; the DNA end is better matched by TRBJ2-5. The CDR3 consists of 16 residues. Germline-derived CDR1 and CDR2 are SGDLS and YYNGEE.

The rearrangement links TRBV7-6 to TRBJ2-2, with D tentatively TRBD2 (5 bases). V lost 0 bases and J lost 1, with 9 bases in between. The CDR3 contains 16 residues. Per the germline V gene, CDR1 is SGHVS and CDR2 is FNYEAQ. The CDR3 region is CASSLAAAGNTGELFF. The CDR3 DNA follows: TGTGCCAGCAGCTTAGCTGCGGCGGGGAACACCGGGGAGCTGTTTTTT.

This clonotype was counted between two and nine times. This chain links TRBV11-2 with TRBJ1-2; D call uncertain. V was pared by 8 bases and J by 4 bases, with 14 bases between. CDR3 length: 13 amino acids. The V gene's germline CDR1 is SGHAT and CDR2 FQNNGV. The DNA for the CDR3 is TGTGCCAGCGAGCCGGCGGCGTTCTATGGCTACACCTTC. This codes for CASEPAAFYGYTF.

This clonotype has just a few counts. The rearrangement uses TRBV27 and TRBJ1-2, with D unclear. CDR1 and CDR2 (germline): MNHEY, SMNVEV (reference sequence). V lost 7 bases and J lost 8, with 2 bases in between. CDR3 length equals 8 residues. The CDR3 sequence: CASKGYTF. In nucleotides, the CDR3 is TGTGCCAGCAAGGGCTACACCTTC.

CDR3 loop: CSATEGDNEQYF. CDR3 nucleotide sequence: TGCAGTGCTACTGAGGGAGACAATGAGCAGTACTTC. The genes are TRBV20-1 and TRBJ2-7, with a weak D call TRBD2 (5 bases). The CDR3 runs 12 residues. Trimming pared 4 bases from V and 7 bases from J, leaving 14 bases between. The germline gives CDR1 DFQATT, CDR2 SNEGSKA (reference sequence).

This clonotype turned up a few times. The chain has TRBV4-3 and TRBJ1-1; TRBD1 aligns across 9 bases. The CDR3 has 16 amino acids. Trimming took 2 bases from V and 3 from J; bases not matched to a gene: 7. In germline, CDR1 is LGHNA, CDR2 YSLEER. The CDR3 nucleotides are TGCGCCAGCAGCCAAATACACAGGGGGCCGGACACTGAAGCTTTCTTT. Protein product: CASSQIHRGPDTEAFF.

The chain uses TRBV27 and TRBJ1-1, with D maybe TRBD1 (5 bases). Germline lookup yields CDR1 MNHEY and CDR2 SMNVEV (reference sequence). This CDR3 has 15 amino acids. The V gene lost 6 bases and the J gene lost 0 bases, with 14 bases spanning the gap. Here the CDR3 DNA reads TGTGCCAGCAGACCCCCGAGGGGAATGAACACTGAAGCTTTCTTT. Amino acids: CASRPPRGMNTEAFF.

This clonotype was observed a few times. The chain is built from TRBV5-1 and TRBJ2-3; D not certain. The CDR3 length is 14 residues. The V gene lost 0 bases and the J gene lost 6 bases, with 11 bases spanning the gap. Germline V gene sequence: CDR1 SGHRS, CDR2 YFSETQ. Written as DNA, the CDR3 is TGCGCCAGCAGCTTGGGGGCTCATCGCGATACGCAGTATTTT. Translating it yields CASSLGAHRDTQYF.

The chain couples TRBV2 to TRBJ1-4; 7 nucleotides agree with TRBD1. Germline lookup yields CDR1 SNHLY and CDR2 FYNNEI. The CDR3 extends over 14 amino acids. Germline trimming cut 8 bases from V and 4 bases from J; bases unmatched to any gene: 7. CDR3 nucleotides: TGTGCCAGCGAACTTGGGGACAGTAATGAAAAACTGTTTTTT. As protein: CASELGDSNEKLFF.

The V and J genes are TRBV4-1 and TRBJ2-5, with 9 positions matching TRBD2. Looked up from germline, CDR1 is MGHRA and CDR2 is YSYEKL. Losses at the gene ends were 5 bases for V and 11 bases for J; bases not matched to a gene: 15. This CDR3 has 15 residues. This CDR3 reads CASSWLAGPHNEQYF. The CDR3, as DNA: TGCGCCAGCAGCTGGCTAGCGGGGCCACACAATGAGCAGTACTTC.

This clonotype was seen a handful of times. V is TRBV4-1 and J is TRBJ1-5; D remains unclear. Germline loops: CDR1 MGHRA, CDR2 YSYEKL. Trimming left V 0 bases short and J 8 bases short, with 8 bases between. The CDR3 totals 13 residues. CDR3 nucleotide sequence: TGCGCCAGCAGCCAAGATCGGGCCAAGCCCCAGCATTTT. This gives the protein CASSQDRAKPQHF.

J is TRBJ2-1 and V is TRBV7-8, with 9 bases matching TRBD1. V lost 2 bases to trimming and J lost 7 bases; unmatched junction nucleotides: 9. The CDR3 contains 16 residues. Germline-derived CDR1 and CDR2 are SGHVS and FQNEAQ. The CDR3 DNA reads TGTGCCAGCAGCTTAAACCCCGGGACAGGGAGAAATGAGCAGTTCTTC. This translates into CASSLNPGTGRNEQFF. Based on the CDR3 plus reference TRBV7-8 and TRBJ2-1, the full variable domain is GAGVSQSPRYKVAKRGQDVALRCDPISGHVSLFWYQQALGQGPEFLTYFQNEAQLDKSGLPSDRFFAERPEGSVSTLKIQRTQQEDSAVYLCASSLNPGTGRNEQFFGPGTRLTVL.

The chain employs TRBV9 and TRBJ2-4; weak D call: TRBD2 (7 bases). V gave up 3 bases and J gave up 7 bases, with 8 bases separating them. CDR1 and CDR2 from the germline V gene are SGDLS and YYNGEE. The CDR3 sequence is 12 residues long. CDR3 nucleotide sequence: TGTGCCAGCAGCGAGGGGGGGAACATTCAGTACTTC. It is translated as CASSEGGNIQYF.

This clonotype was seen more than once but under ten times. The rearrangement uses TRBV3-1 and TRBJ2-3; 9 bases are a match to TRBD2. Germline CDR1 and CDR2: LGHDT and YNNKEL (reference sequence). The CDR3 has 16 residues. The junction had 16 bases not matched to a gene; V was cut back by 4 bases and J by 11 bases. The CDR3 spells CASSLTGTSLPFLQYF. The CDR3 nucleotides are TGTGCCAGCAGCCTTACCGGGACTAGCCTACCTTTTTTGCAGTATTTT.

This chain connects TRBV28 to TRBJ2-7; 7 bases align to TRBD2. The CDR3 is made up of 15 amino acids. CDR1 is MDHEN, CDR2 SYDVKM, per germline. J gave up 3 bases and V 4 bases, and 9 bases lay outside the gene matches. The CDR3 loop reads CASSSGRRAYYEQYF. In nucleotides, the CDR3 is TGTGCCAGCAGTTCCGGGAGGCGGGCTTACTACGAGCAGTACTTC.

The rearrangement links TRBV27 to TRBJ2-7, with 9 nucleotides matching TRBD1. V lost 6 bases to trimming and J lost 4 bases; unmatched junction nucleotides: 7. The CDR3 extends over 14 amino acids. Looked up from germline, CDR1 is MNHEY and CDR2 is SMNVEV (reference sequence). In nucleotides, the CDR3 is TGTGCCAGCAGGTGGACAGGGGAAGATTACGAGCAGTACTTC. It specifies CASRWTGEDYEQYF.

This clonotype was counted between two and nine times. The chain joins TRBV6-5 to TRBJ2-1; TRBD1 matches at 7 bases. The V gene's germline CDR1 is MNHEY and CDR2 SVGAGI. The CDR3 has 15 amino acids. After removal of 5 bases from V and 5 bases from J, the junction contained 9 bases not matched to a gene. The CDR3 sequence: CASSRQGSANNEQFF. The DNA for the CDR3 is TGTGCCAGCAGTAGACAGGGCTCGGCAAACAATGAGCAGTTCTTC.

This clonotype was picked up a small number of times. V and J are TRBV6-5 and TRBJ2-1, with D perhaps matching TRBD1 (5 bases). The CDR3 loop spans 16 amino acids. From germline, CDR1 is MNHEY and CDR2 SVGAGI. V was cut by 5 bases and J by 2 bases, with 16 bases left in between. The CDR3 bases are TGTGCCAGCAGTCGTCGACGGACATTGACCTACAATGAGCAGTTCTTC. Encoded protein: CASSRRRTLTYNEQFF.

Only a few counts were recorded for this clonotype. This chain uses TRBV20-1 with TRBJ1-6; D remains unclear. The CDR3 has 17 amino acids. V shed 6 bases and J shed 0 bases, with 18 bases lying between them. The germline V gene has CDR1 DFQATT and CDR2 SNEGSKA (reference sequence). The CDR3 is CSARVGGLGSYNSPLHF. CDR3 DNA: TGCAGTGCCCGGGTTGGAGGGTTGGGCTCCTATAATTCACCCCTCCACTTT.